The clone carrying this T cell receptor (beta chain) has a handful of counts. The sample originates from a study of response to subunit inactivated influenza vaccine. TCRdb re-called the RT-PCR reads through MiXCR, storing one row per CDR3 protein. The table includes 560,000 or so distinct CDR3 sequences, about 7.6% detected once. Sequencing used PBMCs from blood, obtained roughly 24 months after vaccination. This clonotype was obtained from a man aged 50 to 75 who received an inactivated influenza vaccine.

The CDR3: CASSQDVSGRRFF. For the CDR3, the DNA is TGCGCCAGCAGCCAAGATGTTAGCGGCAGAAGGTTCTTC. The rearrangement joins TRBV4-3 to TRBJ2-1; tentative D call: TRBD2 (6 bases). The germline V gene has CDR1 LGHNA and CDR2 YSLEER. CDR3 length: 13 residues. The germline V and J ends were trimmed by 0 bases and 15 bases, with 15 bases remaining between them.